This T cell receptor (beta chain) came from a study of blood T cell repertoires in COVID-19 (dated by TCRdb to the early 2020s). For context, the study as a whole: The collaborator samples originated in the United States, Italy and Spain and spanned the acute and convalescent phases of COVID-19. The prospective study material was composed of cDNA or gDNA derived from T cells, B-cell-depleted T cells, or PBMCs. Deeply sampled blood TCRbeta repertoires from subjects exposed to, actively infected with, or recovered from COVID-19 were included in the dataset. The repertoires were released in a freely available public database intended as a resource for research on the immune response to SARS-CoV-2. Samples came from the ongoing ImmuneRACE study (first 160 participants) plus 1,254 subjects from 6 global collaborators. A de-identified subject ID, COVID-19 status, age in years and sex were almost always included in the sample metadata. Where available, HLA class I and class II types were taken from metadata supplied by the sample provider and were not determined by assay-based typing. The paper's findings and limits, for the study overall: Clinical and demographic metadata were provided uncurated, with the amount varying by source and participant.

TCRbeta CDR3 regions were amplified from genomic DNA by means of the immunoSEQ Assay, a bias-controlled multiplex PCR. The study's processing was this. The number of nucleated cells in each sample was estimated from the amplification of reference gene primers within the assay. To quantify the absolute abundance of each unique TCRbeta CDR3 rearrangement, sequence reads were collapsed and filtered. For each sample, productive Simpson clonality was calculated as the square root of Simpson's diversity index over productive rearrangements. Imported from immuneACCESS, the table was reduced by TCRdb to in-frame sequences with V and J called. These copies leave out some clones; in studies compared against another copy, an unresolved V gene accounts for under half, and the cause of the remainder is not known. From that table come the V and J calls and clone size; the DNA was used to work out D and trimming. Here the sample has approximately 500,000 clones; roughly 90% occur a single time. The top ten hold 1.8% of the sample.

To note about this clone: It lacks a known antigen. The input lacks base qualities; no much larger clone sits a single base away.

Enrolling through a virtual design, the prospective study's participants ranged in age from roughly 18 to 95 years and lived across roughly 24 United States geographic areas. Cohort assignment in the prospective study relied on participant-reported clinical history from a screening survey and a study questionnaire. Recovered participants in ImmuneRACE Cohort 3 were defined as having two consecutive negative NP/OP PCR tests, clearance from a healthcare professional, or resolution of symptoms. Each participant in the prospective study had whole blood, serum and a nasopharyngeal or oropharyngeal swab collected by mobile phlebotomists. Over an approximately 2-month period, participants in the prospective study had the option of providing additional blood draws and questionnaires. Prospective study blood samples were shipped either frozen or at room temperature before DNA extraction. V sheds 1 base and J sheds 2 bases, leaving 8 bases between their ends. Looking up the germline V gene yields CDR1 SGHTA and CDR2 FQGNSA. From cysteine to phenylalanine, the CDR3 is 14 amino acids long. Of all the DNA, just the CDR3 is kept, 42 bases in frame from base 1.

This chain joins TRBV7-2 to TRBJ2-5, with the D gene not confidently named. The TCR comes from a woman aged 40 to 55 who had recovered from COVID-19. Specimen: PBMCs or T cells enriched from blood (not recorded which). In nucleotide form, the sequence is TGTGCCAGCAGCTTAGTTGGCGGACAAGAGACCCAGTACTTC. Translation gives CASSLVGGQETQYF.